Listed below are T cell receptor beta chains from one sample, sequenced in a study of Ad26.COV2.S vaccination and SARS-CoV-2 variants. Clones were read by immunoSEQ multiplex PCR, and TCRdb kept only the in-frame ones, dropping some. The profile shows over 200,000 clones, 88% of them singletons. The sequenced sample was peripheral blood, obtained in a trial of Ad26.COV2.S vaccine versus placebo. The source is a person aged 18-60 years who received the Ad26.COV2.S COVID-19 vaccine or a placebo. The CDR3 runs from the conserved cysteine through the conserved F or W. D genes are given only for firm matches. Size is stated for part of the rows, as once, few or many counts, or as a class when the clone is expanded.

>15|NA|TRBV28|TRBJ2-7|NA
TGTGCCAGCAGCCCCCCCGGGACACCTATTTACGAGCAGTACTTC
CASSPPGTPIYEQYF
>14|NA|TRBV19|TRBJ2-7|TRBD1
TGTGCCAGTAGTATGGGACAGGCACACTACGAGCAGTACTTC
CASSMGQAHYEQYF
>15|NA|TRBV7-2|TRBJ1-1|NA
TGTGCCAGCAGCTTTCGGCAGGGTTGGGACACTGAAGCTTTCTTT
CASSFRQGWDTEAFF
>14|once|TRBV6-5|TRBJ1-1|NA
TGTGCCAGCACCCAGGGGACCATGAACACTGAAGCTTTCTTT
CASTQGTMNTEAFF
>15|NA|TRBV4-3|TRBJ1-1|NA
TGCGCCAGCAGCCAAGAGTCTCGGGGGAACACTGAAGCTTTCTTT
CASSQESRGNTEAFF
>17|NA|TRBV30|TRBJ1-1|TRBD1
TGTGCCTGGAAATACCCCCGGGGTGACAGGGGCGGCACTGAAGCTTTCTTT
CAWKYPRGDRGGTEAFF
>16|NA|TRBV10-1|TRBJ2-1|NA
TGCGCCAGCAGTGTAGGGTGGAGGGAAGGCTACAATGAGCAGTTCTTC
CASSVGWREGYNEQFF
>20|NA|TRBV19|TRBJ2-2|TRBD2
TGTGCCAGTACCTCACCCCCGGGACTAGCGGGGGGATGGAACACCGGGGAGCTGTTTTTT
CASTSPPGLAGGWNTGELFF
>18|once|TRBV28|TRBJ2-7|NA
TGTGCCAGCACCCGGAGGGGTGTGACGAGGGACACCCGCTACGAGCAGTACTTC
CASTRRGVTRDTRYEQYF
>14|NA|TRBV6-6|TRBJ2-7|TRBD2
TGTGCCAGCAGCAGGGAGGGAGGAAGTTTAGAGCAGTACTTC
CASSREGGSLEQYF
>13|NA|TRBV24-1|TRBJ2-1|NA
TGTGCCACCAGTGACCCCGATCACAATGAGCAGTTCTTC
CATSDPDHNEQFF
>12|NA|TRBV28|TRBJ1-2|TRBD1
TGTGCCAGCGCCCCAGGGGGGGGTGGCTACACCTTC
CASAPGGGGYTF
>14|NA|TRBV10-3|TRBJ1-4|NA
TGTGCCATCAGTTCCCAGGCAACTAATGAAAAACTGTTTTTT
CAISSQATNEKLFF